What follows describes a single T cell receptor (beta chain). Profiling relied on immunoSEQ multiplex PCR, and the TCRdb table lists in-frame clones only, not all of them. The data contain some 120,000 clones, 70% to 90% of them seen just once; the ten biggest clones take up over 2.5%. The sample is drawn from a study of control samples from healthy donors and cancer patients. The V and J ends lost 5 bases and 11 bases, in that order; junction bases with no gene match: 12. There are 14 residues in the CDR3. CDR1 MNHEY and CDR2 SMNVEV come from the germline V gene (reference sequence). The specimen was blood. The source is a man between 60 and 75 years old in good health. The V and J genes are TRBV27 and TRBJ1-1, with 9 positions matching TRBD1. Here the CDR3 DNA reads TGTGCCAGCAGTCACCTCGATACAGGGGGCAATGCTTTCTTT. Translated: CASSHLDTGGNAFF.